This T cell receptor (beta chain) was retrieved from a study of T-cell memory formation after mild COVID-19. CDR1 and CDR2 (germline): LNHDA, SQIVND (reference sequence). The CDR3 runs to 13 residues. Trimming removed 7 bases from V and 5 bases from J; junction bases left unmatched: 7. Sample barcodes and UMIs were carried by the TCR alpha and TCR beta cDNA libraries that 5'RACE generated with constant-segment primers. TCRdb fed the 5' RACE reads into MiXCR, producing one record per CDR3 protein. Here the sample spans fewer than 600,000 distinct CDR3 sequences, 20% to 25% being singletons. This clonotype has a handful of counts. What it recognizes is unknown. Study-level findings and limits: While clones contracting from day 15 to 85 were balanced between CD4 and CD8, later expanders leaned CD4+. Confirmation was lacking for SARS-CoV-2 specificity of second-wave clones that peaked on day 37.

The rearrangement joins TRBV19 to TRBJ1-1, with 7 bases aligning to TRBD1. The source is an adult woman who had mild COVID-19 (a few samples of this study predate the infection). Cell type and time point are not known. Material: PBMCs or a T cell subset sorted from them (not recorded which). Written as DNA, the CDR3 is TGTGCCAGTAAGGAGACAGGGAGAACTGAAGCTTTCTTT. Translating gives CASKETGRTEAFF. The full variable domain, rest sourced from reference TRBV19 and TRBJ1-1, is DGGITQSPKYLFRKEGQNVTLSCEQNLNHDAMYWYRQDPGQGLRLIYYSQIVNDFQKGDIAEGYSVSREKKESFPLTVTSAQKNPTAFYLCASKETGRTEAFFGQGTRLTVV.